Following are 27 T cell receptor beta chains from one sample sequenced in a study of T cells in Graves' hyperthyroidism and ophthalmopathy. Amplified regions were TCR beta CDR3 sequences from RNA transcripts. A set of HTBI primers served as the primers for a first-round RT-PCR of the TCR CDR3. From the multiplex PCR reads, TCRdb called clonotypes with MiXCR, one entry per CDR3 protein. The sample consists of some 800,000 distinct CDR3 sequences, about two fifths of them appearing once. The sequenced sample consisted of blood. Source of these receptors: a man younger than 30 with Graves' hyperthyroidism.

CDR3 DNA sequence: TGTGCCAGTAGTTCCCGTACACAGGGGGCCTTCGAGCAGTACTTC. The encoded protein is CASSSRTQGAFEQYF. The chain joins TRBV19 to TRBJ2-7; TRBD1 agrees at 9 bases. V dropped 5 bases and J dropped 6; count of bases not matched to a gene: 11. Looked up from germline, CDR1 is LNHDA and CDR2 is SQIVND (reference sequence). CDR3 length equals 15 residues.

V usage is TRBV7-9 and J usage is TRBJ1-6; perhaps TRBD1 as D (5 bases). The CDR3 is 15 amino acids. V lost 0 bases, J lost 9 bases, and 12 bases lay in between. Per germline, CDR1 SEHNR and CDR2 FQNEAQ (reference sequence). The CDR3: CASSLAWQGGSPLHF. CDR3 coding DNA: TGTGCCAGCAGCTTAGCGTGGCAGGGAGGTTCACCCCTCCACTTT.

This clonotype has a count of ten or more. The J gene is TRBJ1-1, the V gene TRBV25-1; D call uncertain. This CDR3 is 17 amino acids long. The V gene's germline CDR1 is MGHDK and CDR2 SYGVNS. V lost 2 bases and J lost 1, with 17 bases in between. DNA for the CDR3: TGTGCCAGCAGTGAACGATTACCTGGATTAGCGAACACTGAAGCTTTCTTT. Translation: CASSERLPGLANTEAFF.

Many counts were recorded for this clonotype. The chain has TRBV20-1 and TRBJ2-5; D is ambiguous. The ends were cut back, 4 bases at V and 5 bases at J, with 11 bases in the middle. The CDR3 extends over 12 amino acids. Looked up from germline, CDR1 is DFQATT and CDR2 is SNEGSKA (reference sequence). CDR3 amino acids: CSAMPSDETQYF. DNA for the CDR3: TGCAGTGCTATGCCGAGTGATGAGACCCAGTACTTC.

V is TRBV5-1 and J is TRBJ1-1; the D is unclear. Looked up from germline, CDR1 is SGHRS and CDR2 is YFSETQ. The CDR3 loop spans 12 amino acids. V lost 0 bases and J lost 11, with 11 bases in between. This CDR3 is CASSLDRRKAFF. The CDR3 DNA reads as TGCGCCAGCAGCTTGGATAGGAGGAAGGCTTTCTTT.

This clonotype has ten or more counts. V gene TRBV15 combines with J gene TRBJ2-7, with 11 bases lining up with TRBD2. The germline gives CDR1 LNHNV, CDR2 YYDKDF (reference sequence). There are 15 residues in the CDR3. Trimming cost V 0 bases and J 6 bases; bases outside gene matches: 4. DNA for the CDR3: TGTGCCACCAGCAGAGAAGGGCTAGCGGGGGGCGAGCAGTACTTC. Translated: CATSREGLAGGEQYF.

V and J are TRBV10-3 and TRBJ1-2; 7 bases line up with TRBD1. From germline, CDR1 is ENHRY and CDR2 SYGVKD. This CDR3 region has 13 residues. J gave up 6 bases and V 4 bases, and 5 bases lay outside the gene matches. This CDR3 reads CAISAGQENGYTF. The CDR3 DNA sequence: TGTGCCATCAGTGCCGGACAGGAAAATGGCTACACCTTC.

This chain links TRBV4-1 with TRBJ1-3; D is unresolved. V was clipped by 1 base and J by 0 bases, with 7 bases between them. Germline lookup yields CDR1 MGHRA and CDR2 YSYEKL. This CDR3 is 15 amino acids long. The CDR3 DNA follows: TGCGCCAGCAGCCAAGGGGCTTTCTCTGGAAACACCATATATTTT. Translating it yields CASSQGAFSGNTIYF.

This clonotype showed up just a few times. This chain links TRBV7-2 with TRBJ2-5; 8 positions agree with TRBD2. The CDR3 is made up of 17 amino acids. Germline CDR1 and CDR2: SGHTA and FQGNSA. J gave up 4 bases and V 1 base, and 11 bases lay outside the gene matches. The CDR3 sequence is CASSLGVVPGGTETQYF. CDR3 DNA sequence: TGTGCCAGCAGCTTAGGTGTTGTTCCGGGGGGGACAGAGACCCAGTACTTC.

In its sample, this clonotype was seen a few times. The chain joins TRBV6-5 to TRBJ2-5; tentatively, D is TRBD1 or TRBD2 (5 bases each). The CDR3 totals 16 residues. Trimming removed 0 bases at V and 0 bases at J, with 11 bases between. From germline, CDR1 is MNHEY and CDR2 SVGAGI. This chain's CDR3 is CASSYSGRMYQETQYF. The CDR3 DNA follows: TGTGCCAGCAGTTACTCGGGACGGATGTACCAAGAGACCCAGTACTTC.

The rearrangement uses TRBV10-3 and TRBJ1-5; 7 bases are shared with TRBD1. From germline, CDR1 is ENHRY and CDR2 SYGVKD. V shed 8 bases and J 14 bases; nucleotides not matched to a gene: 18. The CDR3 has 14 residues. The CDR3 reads CAIGEGAGGSYEHF. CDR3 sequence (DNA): TGTGCCATCGGAGAGGGGGCGGGAGGGTCCTACGAGCATTTT.

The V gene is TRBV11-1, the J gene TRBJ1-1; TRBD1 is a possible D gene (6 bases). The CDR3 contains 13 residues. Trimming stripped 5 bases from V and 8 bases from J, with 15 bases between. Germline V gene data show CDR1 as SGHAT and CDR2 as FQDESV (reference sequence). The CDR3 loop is CASSPASTGEAFF. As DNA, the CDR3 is TGTGCCAGCAGCCCAGCGTCTACAGGGGAAGCTTTCTTT. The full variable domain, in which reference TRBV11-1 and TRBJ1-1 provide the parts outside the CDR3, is EAEVAQSPRYKITEKSQAVAFWCDPISGHATLYWYRQILGQGPELLVQFQDESVVDDSQLPKDRFSAERLKGVDSTLKIQPAELGDSAMYLCASSPASTGEAFFGQGTRLTVV.

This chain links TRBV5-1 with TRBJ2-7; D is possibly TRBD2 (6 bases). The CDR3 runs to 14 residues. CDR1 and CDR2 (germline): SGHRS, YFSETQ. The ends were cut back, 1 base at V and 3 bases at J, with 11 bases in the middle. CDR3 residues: CASSLSGENYEQYF. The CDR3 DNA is TGCGCCAGCAGCTTGTCGGGGGAGAACTACGAGCAGTACTTC.

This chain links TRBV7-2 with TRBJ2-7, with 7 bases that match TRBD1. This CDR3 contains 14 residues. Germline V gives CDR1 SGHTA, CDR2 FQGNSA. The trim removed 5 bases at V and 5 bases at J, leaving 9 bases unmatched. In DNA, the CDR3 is TGTGCCAGCAGCGCGACAGGGTCGGGCGACGAGCAGTACTTC. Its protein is CASSATGSGDEQYF.

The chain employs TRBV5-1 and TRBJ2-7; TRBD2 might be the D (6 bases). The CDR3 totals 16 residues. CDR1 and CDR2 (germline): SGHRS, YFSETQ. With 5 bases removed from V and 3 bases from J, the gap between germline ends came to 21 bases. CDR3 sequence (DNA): TGCGCCAGCAGTTCGAACCCAGGACTAACCGGCTACGAGCAGTACTTC. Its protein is CASSSNPGLTGYEQYF.

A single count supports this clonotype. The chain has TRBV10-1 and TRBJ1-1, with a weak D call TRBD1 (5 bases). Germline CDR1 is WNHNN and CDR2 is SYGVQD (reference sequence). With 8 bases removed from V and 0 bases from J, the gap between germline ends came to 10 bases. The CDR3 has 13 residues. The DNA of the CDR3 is TGCGCCAGCGCTGGACAACTGAACACTGAAGCTTTCTTT. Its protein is CASAGQLNTEAFF.

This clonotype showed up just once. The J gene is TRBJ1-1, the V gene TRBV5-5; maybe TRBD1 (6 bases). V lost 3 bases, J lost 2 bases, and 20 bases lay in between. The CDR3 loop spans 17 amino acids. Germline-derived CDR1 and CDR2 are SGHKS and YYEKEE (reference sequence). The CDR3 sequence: CASSSPPAGQINTEAFF. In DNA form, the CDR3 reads TGTGCCAGCAGCTCCCCCCCGGCCGGACAGATTAACACTGAAGCTTTCTTT.

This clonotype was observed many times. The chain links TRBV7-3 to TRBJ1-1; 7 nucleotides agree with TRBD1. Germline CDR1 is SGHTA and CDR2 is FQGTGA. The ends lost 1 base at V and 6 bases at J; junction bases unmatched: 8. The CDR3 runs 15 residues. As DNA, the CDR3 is TGTGCCAGCAGCTTAATCCGACAGGGTAACGCTGAAGCTTTCTTT. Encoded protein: CASSLIRQGNAEAFF.

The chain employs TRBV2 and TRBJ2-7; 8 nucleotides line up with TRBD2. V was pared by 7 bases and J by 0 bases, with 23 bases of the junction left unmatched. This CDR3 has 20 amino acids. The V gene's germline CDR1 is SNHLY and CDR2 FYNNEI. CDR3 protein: CASIPGLGEPKPLSSYEQYF. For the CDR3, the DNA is TGTGCCAGCATCCCGGGACTAGGGGAACCGAAACCACTGAGCTCCTACGAGCAGTACTTC.

The CDR3 protein is CASSFRGAGYEQYF. DNA for the CDR3: TGTGCCAGCAGTTTCCGAGGGGCGGGTTACGAGCAGTACTTC. The V and J genes are TRBV2 and TRBJ2-7; D possibly matches TRBD1 or TRBD2 (5 bases each). CDR3 length: 14 residues. V was clipped by 5 bases and J by 4 bases, with 15 bases between them. Germline CDR1 reads SNHLY; CDR2 reads FYNNEI.

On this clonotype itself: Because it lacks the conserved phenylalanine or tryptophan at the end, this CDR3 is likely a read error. Here the CDR3 reads CASSLTLDSTEAFL. CDR3 nucleotides: TGTGCCAGCAGCCTCACACTAGACTCCACTGAAGCTTTCCTT. This chain uses TRBV3-1 with TRBJ1-1; D is undetermined. The V end was cut by 4 bases, the J end by 4 bases, with 13 bases between. The CDR3 sequence is 14 residues long. Germline CDR1 LGHDT, CDR2 YNNKEL (reference sequence).

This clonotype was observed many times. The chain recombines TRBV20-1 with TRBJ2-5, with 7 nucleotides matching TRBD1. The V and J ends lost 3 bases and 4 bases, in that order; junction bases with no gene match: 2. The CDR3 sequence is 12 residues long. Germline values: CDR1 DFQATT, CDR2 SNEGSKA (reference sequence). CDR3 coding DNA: TGCAGTGCTAGCTACAGGGGAGAGACCCAGTACTTC. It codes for CSASYRGETQYF.

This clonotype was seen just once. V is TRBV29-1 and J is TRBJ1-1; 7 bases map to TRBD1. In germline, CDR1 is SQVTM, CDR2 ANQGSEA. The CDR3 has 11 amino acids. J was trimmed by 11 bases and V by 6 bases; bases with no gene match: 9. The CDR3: CSVETGRGAFF. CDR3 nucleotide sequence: TGCAGCGTCGAGACAGGGCGTGGGGCTTTCTTT.

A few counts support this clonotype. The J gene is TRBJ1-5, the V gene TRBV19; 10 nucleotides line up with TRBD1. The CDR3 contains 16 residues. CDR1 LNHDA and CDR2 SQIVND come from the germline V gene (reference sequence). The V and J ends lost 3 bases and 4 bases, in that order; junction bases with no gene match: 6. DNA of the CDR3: TGTGCCAGTAGTATCAGACAGGGGGCAAAGAATCAGCCCCAGCATTTT. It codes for CASSIRQGAKNQPQHF.

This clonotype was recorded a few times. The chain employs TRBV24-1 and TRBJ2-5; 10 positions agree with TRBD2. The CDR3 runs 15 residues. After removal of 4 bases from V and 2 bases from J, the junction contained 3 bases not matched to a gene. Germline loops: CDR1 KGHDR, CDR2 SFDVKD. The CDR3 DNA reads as TGTGCCACCAGTGAGCGGACTAGCGGACAAGAGACCCAGTACTTC. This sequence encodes CATSERTSGQETQYF.

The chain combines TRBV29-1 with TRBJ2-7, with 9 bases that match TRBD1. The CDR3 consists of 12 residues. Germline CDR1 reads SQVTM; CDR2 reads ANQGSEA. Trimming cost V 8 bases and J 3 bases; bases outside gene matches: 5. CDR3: CSYPGQGYEQYF. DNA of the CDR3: TGCAGCTATCCGGGACAGGGCTACGAGCAGTACTTC.

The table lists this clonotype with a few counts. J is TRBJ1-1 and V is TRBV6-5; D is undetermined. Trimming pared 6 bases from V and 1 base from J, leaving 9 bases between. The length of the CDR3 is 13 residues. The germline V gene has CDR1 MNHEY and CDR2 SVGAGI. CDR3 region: CASRKMRNTEAFF. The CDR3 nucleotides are TGTGCCAGCAGAAAAATGAGGAACACTGAAGCTTTCTTT.